In this sample, the clone carrying this TCR beta chain turned up many times. From the RT-PCR reads, TCRdb called clonotypes with MiXCR, one entry per CDR3 protein. The sample holds fewer than 800,000 distinct CDR3 sequences; 14% are singletons and the top ten take around 3.3%. The ends were cut back, 5 bases at V and 4 bases at J, with 27 bases in the middle. CDR1 is DFQATT and CDR2 is SNEGSKA in the germline V gene (reference sequence). The CDR3 covers 18 residues. This chain connects TRBV20-1 to TRBJ2-1; perhaps TRBD1 as D (7 bases). The clonotype originates from a female donor in good health, serving as a healthy control. Sequencing used memory CD4+ T cells from blood. Here the CDR3 reads CSALVGTAAEGRYNEQFF. The CDR3 coding sequence is TGCAGTGCTTTAGTCGGGACAGCTGCGGAGGGAAGATACAATGAGCAGTTCTTC.